This T cell receptor beta chain emerged from a study of cytomegalovirus exposure and HLA in healthy donors. Regarding the study as a whole: Association of fewer than 20,000 TCR beta sequences with HLA alleles was found at 0.05 false discovery rate in a later analysis. Confirmation was obtained in vitro that three CMV-associated chains are specific for CMV antigens. Most sequenced TCRs were rare (though some public TCRs occurred in many donors). Sequencing depth roughly uniform across donors was assumed in presence/absence analyses.

This clone has more than one count but fewer than ten. Its matching antigen is unknown. The germline V and J ends were trimmed by 5 bases and 1 base, with 12 bases remaining between them. Germline-derived CDR1 and CDR2 are MRHNA and SNTAGT. The CDR3 consists of 15 residues. Use of 60 Vbeta and 13 Jbeta primers characterized the PCR. The method was immunoSEQ multiplex PCR; TCRdb's version includes in-frame clones alone and lacks a portion of them. The sample holds 85,000 to 100,000 clones, under 65% seen once. Material for sequencing was PBMCs. V gene TRBV6-4 combines with J gene TRBJ2-1; perhaps TRBD2 as D (7 bases). This TCR derives from a man aged 55 to 70 in good health and CMV-seronegative. The CDR3 DNA reads as TGTGCCAGCAGTTCCCGGGGGGCGTCCTACAATGAGCAGTTCTTC. Protein product: CASSSRGASYNEQFF.